This is a list of T cell receptor beta chains from one sample in a study of OX40 agonist ivuxolimab in advanced cancers. Produced via immunoSEQ multiplex PCR; TCRdb's table is partial and in-frame only. The sample lists around 62,000 clones; more than 60% were seen once. The input for sequencing was CD4+ or CD8+ T cells sorted from blood, taken in a trial of the OX40 agonist ivuxolimab. These receptors came from an adult with an advanced solid tumor such as melanoma, head and neck, liver or kidney cancer. The CDR3 runs from the conserved cysteine through the conserved F or W. A D gene is named only where the DNA matches it firmly. Part of the rows lack a size; the others show once, few, many or a class for expanded clones.

TRBV11-3,TRBJ2-3,NA,NA,CASSLRQGTDTQYF,TGTGCCAGCAGCTTGAGACAGGGCACAGATACGCAGTATTTT
TRBV19,TRBJ2-7,NA,NA,CASSTGSREQYF,TGTGCCAGTTCCACAGGGTCCCGCGAGCAGTACTTC
TRBV5-1,TRBJ2-3,TRBD1,NA,CASSLEQGFPDTQYF,TGCGCCAGCAGCTTGGAACAGGGGTTCCCAGATACGCAGTATTTT
TRBV6-5,TRBJ2-7,NA,once,CASNRAGTYEQYF,TGTGCCAGTAACAGGGCCGGAACCTACGAGCAGTACTTC
TRBV6-1,TRBJ1-2,TRBD1,few,CASRGTGAAYGYTF,TGTGCCAGCAGAGGGACAGGGGCGGCCTATGGCTACACCTTC
TRBV5-6,TRBJ1-1,TRBD1,NA,CASSPNRDRDEAFF,TGTGCCAGCAGCCCTAACCGGGACAGGGATGAAGCTTTCTTT
TRBV9,TRBJ1-3,NA,NA,CASRSSGNTIYF,TGTGCCAGCAGGAGCTCTGGAAACACCATATATTTT
TRBV30,TRBJ1-1,TRBD1,NA,CAWEHDRGAEAFF,TGTGCCTGGGAACACGACAGGGGTGCTGAAGCTTTCTTT
TRBV7-8,TRBJ1-1,NA,NA,CASSLVHWQNTEAFF,TGTGCCAGCAGCTTAGTTCATTGGCAGAACACTGAAGCTTTCTTT
TRBV6-5,TRBJ1-1,TRBD1,NA,CASSYSGQGATEAFF,TGTGCCAGCAGTTACTCGGGACAGGGGGCCACTGAAGCTTTCTTT
TRBV27,TRBJ1-3,TRBD1,few,CASSYSGTGFGNTIYF,TGTGCCAGCAGTTATTCGGGGACAGGGTTTGGAAACACCATATATTTT
TRBV28,TRBJ1-5,TRBD1,NA,CASSPRQGAIQPQHF,TGTGCCAGCAGTCCAAGACAGGGGGCGATTCAGCCCCAGCATTTT
TRBV7-9,TRBJ2-1,NA,NA,CASSLVSNEQFF,TGTGCCAGCAGCTTAGTTAGTAATGAGCAGTTCTTC
TRBV10-3,TRBJ2-7,NA,NA,CATSDPDLYEQYF,TGTGCCACGTCGGACCCTGATCTCTACGAGCAGTACTTC
TRBV19,TRBJ1-1,NA,NA,CASSIGFRDTEAFF,TGTGCCAGTAGTATAGGTTTCCGAGACACTGAAGCTTTCTTT
TRBV18,TRBJ2-5,NA,NA,CASSPPPRETQYF,TGTGCCAGCTCACCACCCCCCCGGGAGACCCAGTACTTC
TRBV14,TRBJ1-1,TRBD1,NA,CASSQRRQGDTEAFF,TGTGCCAGCAGCCAACGAAGACAGGGGGACACTGAAGCTTTCTTT
TRBV14,TRBJ1-3,NA,NA,CASSQPRGAGNTIYF,TGTGCCAGCAGCCAACCCAGGGGAGCGGGAAACACCATATATTTT
TRBV6-5,TRBJ1-1,NA,NA,CASSYSMTDNTEAFF,TGTGCCAGCAGTTACTCGATGACGGACAACACTGAAGCTTTCTTT
TRBV30,TRBJ1-4,TRBD1,NA,CAWSDPGQSNEKLFF,TGTGCCTGGAGCGATCCGGGACAGTCTAATGAAAAACTGTTTTTT
TRBV11-3,TRBJ2-2,TRBD2,once,CASSKGLAGNTGELFF,TGTGCCAGCAGCAAAGGACTAGCGGGGAACACCGGGGAGCTGTTTTTT
TRBV7-9,TRBJ2-1,NA,NA,CASSLVVQTIDEQFF,TGTGCCAGCAGCTTAGTTGTCCAAACGATCGATGAGCAGTTCTTC
TRBV6-1,TRBJ2-5,NA,NA,CASSVGPLGETQYF,TGTGCCAGCAGCGTTGGTCCCCTGGGAGAGACCCAGTACTTC
TRBV28,TRBJ2-3,TRBD2,NA,CASNQRGGTTDTQYF,TGTGCCAGCAATCAACGGGGGGGGACCACAGATACGCAGTATTTT
TRBV30,TRBJ2-7,TRBD1,NA,CAWRSTGSYEQYF,TGTGCCTGGAGGTCGACAGGGTCCTACGAGCAGTACTTC
TRBV29-1,TRBJ2-5,TRBD2,NA,CSVVTSGRAGYF,TGCAGCGTTGTAACTAGCGGGAGGGCAGGCTACTTC
TRBV13,TRBJ2-3,TRBD2,few,CASSSYGLAEYTDTQYF,TGTGCCAGCAGCTCCTATGGACTAGCGGAATACACAGATACGCAGTATTTT
TRBV2,TRBJ1-4,NA,NA,CASQGSPNEKLFF,TGTGCCAGCCAGGGTTCACCTAATGAAAAACTGTTTTTT
TRBV11-3,TRBJ2-6,TRBD1,NA,CASSSGWTGNGANVLTF,TGTGCCAGCAGCTCGGGGTGGACAGGGAATGGGGCCAACGTCCTGACTTTC
TRBV4-2,TRBJ2-1,NA,few,CASSRGGNNEQFF,TGTGCCAGCAGCCGAGGAGGTAACAATGAGCAGTTCTTC
TRBV11-2,TRBJ2-1,NA,NA,CASSLVRGRDNEQFF,TGTGCCAGCAGCTTAGTGAGGGGGAGGGACAATGAGCAGTTCTTC
TRBV7-9,TRBJ2-5,TRBD2,NA,CASSPPGLADQETQYF,TGTGCCAGCAGCCCCCCGGGACTAGCGGATCAAGAGACCCAGTACTTC
TRBV6-6,TRBJ2-5,TRBD2,NA,CASRILAGGNQETQYF,TGTGCCAGCAGGATACTAGCGGGGGGTAATCAGGAGACCCAGTACTTC
TRBV30,TRBJ1-2,NA,NA,CASSRTYGYTF,TGTGCCTCCTCTCGCACCTACGGCTACACCTTC
TRBV6-5,TRBJ2-7,NA,NA,CASSHPGTLPYEQYF,TGTGCCAGCAGTCACCCTGGGACATTGCCCTACGAGCAGTACTTC
TRBV2,TRBJ2-2,NA,NA,CASRTDWNTGELFF,TGTGCCAGCCGGACAGACTGGAACACCGGGGAGCTGTTTTTT
TRBV21-1,TRBJ1-5,NA,few,CASRDRSDRGHQPQHF,TGTGCCAGCAGAGATCGGTCGGACAGGGGACATCAGCCCCAGCATTTT
TRBV6-5,TRBJ2-5,NA,NA,CASSYMSARQETQYF,TGTGCCAGCAGTTACATGTCGGCGAGGCAAGAGACCCAGTACTTC
TRBV6-5,TRBJ2-7,TRBD1,few,CASSYGSTGERFEQYF,TGTGCCAGCAGTTACGGTTCTACAGGGGAGCGCTTCGAGCAGTACTTC
TRBV5-6,TRBJ1-1,NA,NA,CASSGWIRNTEAFF,TGTGCCAGCAGCGGATGGATACGGAACACTGAAGCTTTCTTT
TRBV6-1,TRBJ2-7,NA,NA,CASSFAGNYEQYF,TGTGCCAGCAGCTTCGCAGGGAACTACGAGCAGTACTTC
TRBV5-1,TRBJ1-2,NA,NA,CASSREPPYGYTF,TGCGCCAGCAGCAGGGAACCTCCCTATGGCTACACCTTC
TRBV6-1,TRBJ1-2,NA,few,CASSERYGYTF,TGTGCCAGCAGTGAAAGGTATGGCTACACCTTC
TRBV28,TRBJ2-5,NA,NA,CASSFGYQETQYF,TGTGCCAGCAGTTTCGGGTACCAAGAGACCCAGTACTTC
TRBV28,TRBJ1-5,NA,NA,CASSFSLGNQPQHF,TGTGCCAGCAGTTTCAGTCTTGGGAATCAGCCCCAGCATTTT
TRBV6-1,TRBJ2-1,NA,NA,CASSEPGIAYNEQFF,TGTGCCAGCAGTGAACCCGGGATCGCCTACAATGAGCAGTTCTTC
TRBV11-2,TRBJ1-3,NA,NA,CASSAKRGTGNTIYF,TGTGCCAGCAGCGCAAAGCGGGGGACTGGAAACACCATATATTTT
TRBV30,TRBJ2-1,TRBD1,NA,CAWNRGWYNEQFF,TGTGCCTGGAACAGGGGGTGGTACAATGAGCAGTTCTTC
TRBV19,TRBJ2-3,TRBD2,NA,CASSVSGGGTDTQYF,TGTGCCAGTAGTGTTAGCGGGGGGGGCACAGATACGCAGTATTTT
TRBV11-3,TRBJ2-2,TRBD1,NA,CASSGQGYTGELFF,TGTGCCAGCAGCGGACAGGGATACACCGGGGAGCTGTTTTTT
TRBV28,TRBJ2-7,NA,NA,CASSFIWGEYEQYF,TGTGCCAGCAGTTTTATCTGGGGGGAATACGAGCAGTACTTC